The T cell receptor beta chain under discussion was sequenced for a study of CD8 T cells in ankylosing spondylitis. Study-level points and caveats: As reported, disease-linked clones showed significant enrichment in matched ankylosing spondylitis synovial fluid. One TCR beta motif, made up of several highly homologous variants, appeared characteristic of ankylosing spondylitis blood. Prior literature has documented some motif variants in synovial fluid and blood from reactive arthritis.

As the method for making TCR beta libraries, quantitative 5'-RACE with molecular barcodes was used. One entry per CDR3 protein results from TCRdb running MiXCR on the 5' RACE reads. This repertoire shows fewer than 500,000 distinct CDR3 sequences, around 20% found once; its top ten account for roughly a sixth. Germline V gene data show CDR1 as LNHDA and CDR2 as SQIVND (reference sequence). Trimming pared 5 bases from V and 1 base from J, leaving 12 bases between. The length of the CDR3 is 14 residues. This clonotype was recorded a few times. Its antigen is as yet unknown. This TCR derives from a male donor with ankylosing spondylitis. The rearrangement joins TRBV19 to TRBJ2-7, with a tentative D call TRBD2 (6 bases). The sequenced sample was blood, either unsorted or a sorted T cell fraction (not recorded which). CDR3 in DNA: TGTGCCAGTAGTGTGGGAGGAACTTCCTACGAGCAGTACTTC. Its protein product is CASSVGGTSYEQYF.